The 9 T cell receptor beta chains presented below share a single source sample, sequenced in a study of T cell responses to AZD1222 COVID-19 vaccine. This table comes from immunoSEQ multiplex PCR, and its TCRdb copy is limited to in-frame clones, with some not included. The top ten hold over 4.5% of the sample, which has 85,000 to 130,000 clones, 90% seen once. The sample in question was peripheral blood, obtained on day 0 of AZD1222 vaccination. These receptors were taken from an adult in good health.

The chain's CDR3 is CASSLVSLNSPLHF. The CDR3 DNA is TGTGCCAGCAGCTTAGTTAGCCTAAATTCACCCCTCCACTTT. The rearrangement joins TRBV11-2 to TRBJ1-6; D is undetermined. Trimming removed 1 base from V and 7 bases from J, with 8 bases in between. CDR1 is SGHAT and CDR2 is FQNNGV in the germline V gene. The CDR3 length is 14 residues.

The chain links TRBV29-1 to TRBJ2-7; 11 bases fit TRBD1. CDR1 is SQVTM and CDR2 is ANQGSEA in the germline V gene. Unmatched junction bases numbered 5, after V lost 7 bases and J lost 3 bases. The CDR3 has 13 amino acids. The CDR3, as DNA: TGCAGCGCCTCCGGGACAGGGGGCTACGAGCAGTACTTC. This sequence encodes CSASGTGGYEQYF.

CDR3 coding DNA: TGTGCCAGCAGCTTGGGGGCTAGCGGGAGGGCCGTCGAGACCCAGTACTTC. It is translated as CASSLGASGRAVETQYF. The chain combines TRBV5-5 with TRBJ2-5, with TRBD2 matching 12 bases. Germline CDR1 and CDR2: SGHKS and YYEKEE (reference sequence). V lost 0 bases and J lost 5; bases outside the gene matches: 8. The CDR3 has 17 residues.

The V gene is TRBV5-1, the J gene TRBJ2-1, with D possibly matching TRBD2 (6 bases). There are 14 residues in the CDR3. Trimming left V 3 bases short and J 7 bases short, with 14 bases between. Germline CDR1 is SGHRS and CDR2 is YFSETQ. In DNA form, the CDR3 reads TGCGCCAGCAGCTCGCAGCCGGGGGTGAATGAGCAGTTCTTC. Encoded protein: CASSSQPGVNEQFF.

This sequence joins TRBV14 and TRBJ1-2, with D possibly TRBD1 on 6 matching bases. CDR1 SGHDN and CDR2 FVKESK come from the germline V gene. The CDR3 has 13 amino acids. With 4 bases removed from V and 3 bases from J, the gap between germline ends came to 9 bases. CDR3 nucleotide sequence: TGTGCCAGCAGCCTTCGGACAGACTATGGCTACACCTTC. It specifies CASSLRTDYGYTF.

The chain carries TRBV5-4 and TRBJ2-7; 7 bases map to TRBD2. Germline V gene data show CDR1 as SGHNT and CDR2 as YYREEE (reference sequence). The CDR3 sequence is 14 residues long. V was pared by 0 bases and J by 6 bases, with 6 bases of the junction left unmatched. The CDR3 loop is CASSLVAGEGEQYF. The DNA for the CDR3 is TGTGCCAGCAGCTTGGTTGCGGGAGAGGGCGAGCAGTACTTC.

This clone has just one count. This chain uses TRBV5-1 with TRBJ1-2, with 10 bases lining up with TRBD1. V trimming: 4 bases; J trimming: 5 bases; junction bases outside the gene matches: 5. From germline, CDR1 is SGHRS and CDR2 YFSETQ. This CDR3 region has 14 residues. CDR3 residues: CASSLRDRGYGYTF. In nucleotides, the CDR3 is TGCGCCAGCAGCCTAAGGGACAGGGGATATGGCTACACCTTC.

The V gene is TRBV28, the J gene TRBJ1-2; D gene uncertain. Germline V gene lookup returns CDR1 MDHEN and CDR2 SYDVKM. Trimming took off 3 bases at V and 8 bases at J, with 16 bases between the two ends. The CDR3 has 14 amino acids. CDR3 nucleotides: TGTGCCAGCAGTTTCCCGCAGGCGTCTACGGGCTACACCTTC. Translation: CASSFPQASTGYTF.

This chain's CDR3 is CASSSRGPDNTDTQYF. The DNA for the CDR3 is TGCGCCAGCAGCTCAAGGGGTCCAGACAACACAGATACGCAGTATTTT. This rearrangement joins TRBV4-1 to TRBJ2-3; D might be TRBD1 (5 bases). The germline V and J ends were trimmed by 5 bases and 2 bases, with 17 bases remaining between them. The length of the CDR3 is 16 residues. Germline CDR1 reads MGHRA; CDR2 reads YSYEKL.